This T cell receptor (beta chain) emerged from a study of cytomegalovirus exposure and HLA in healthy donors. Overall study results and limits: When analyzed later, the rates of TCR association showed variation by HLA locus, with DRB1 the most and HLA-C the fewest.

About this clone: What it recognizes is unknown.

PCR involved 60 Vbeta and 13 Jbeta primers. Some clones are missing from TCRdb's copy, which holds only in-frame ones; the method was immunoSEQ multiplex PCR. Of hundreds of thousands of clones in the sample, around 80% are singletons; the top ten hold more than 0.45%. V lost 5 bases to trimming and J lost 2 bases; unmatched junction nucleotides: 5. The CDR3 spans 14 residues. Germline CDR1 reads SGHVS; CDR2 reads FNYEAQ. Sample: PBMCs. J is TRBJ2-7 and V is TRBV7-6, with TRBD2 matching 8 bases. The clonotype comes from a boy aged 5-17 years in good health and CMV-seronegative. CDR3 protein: CASSDGTRAYEQYF. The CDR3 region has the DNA TGTGCCAGCAGCGACGGGACTAGAGCCTACGAGCAGTACTTC. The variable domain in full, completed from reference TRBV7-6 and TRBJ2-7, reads GAGVSQSPRYKVTKRGQDVALRCDPISGHVSLYWYRQALGQGPEFLTYFNYEAQQDKSGLPNDRFSAERPEGSISTLTIQRTEQRDSAMYRCASSDGTRAYEQYFGPGTRLTVT.